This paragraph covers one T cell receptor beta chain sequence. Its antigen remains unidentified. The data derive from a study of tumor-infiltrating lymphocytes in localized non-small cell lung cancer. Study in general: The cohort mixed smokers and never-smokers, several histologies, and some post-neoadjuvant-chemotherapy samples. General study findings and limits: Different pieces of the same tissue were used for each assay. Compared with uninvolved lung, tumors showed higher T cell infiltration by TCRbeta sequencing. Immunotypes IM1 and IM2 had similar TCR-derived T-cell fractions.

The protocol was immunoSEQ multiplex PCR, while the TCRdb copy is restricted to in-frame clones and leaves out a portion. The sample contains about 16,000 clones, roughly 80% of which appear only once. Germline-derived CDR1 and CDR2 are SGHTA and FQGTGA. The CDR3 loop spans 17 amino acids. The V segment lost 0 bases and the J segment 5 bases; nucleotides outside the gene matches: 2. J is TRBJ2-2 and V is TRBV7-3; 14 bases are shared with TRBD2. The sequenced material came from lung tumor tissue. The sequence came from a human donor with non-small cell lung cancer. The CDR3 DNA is TGTGCCAGCAGCTTAACGGGACTAGCGGGAGAAACCGGGGAGCTGTTTTTT. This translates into CASSLTGLAGETGELFF.